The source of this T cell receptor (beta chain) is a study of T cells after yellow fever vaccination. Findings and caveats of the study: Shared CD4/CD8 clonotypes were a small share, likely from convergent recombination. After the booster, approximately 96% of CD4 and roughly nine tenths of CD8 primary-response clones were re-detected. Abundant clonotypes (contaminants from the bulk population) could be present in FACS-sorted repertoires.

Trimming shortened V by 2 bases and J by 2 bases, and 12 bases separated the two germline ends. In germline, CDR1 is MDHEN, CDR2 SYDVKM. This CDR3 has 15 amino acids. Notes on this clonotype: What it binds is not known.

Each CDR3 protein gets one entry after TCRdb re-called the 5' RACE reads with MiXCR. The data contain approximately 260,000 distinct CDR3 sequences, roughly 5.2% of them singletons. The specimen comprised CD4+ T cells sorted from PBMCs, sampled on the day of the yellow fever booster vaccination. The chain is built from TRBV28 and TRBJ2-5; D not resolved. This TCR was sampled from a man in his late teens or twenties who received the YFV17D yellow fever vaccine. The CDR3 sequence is CASSLISWDQETQYF. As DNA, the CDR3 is TGTGCCAGCAGTTTAATTAGTTGGGATCAAGAGACCCAGTACTTC.